The rows below give T cell receptor beta chains drawn from one sample of a study of blood T cell repertoires in COVID-19. Clones were sequenced by immunoSEQ multiplex PCR, and TCRdb holds only the in-frame ones, with some missing. This sample has some 240,000 clones, with around 82% found just once. Sequences were obtained from peripheral blood. The source of these receptors is a woman aged 70-85 years with acute or convalescent COVID-19. Each CDR3 is given with its conserved first and last residue. The D gene is left open where the match is weak. Only some rows state a clone size, as once, few, many or a class for expanded clones.

>TRBV9|TRBJ2-5|TRBD2|-
TGTGCCAGCAGCGTCGGGACTAGTAATGAAGAGACCCAGTACTTC
CASSVGTSNEETQYF
>TRBV18|TRBJ1-6|TRBD1|-
TGTGCCAGCTCACCACAGGACAGGGACTCACCCCTCCACTTT
CASSPQDRDSPLHF
>TRBV5-1|TRBJ2-7|TRBD2|-
TGCGCCAGCAGCTCAGGGACTAGCGCAACCTACGAGCAGTACTTC
CASSSGTSATYEQYF
>TRBV18|TRBJ2-5|-|-
TGTGCCAGCCCGCCTGGGGCAGGGAACCCCCTCCAAGAGACCCAGTACTTC
CASPPGAGNPLQETQYF
>TRBV6-1|TRBJ2-3|TRBD1|-
TGTGCCAGCAGTGAAGGACAGGGGGATACGCAGTATTTT
CASSEGQGDTQYF
>TRBV5-8|TRBJ2-1|-|-
TGTGCCAGCAGCTTGGGTATGAGCGCCTACAATGAGCAGTTCTTC
CASSLGMSAYNEQFF
>TRBV7-2|TRBJ1-5|TRBD1|-
TGTGCCAGCAGCTCGGGACAGGGGGTGGGTCAGCCCCAGCATTTT
CASSSGQGVGQPQHF
>TRBV4-3|TRBJ1-2|-|-
TGCGCCAGCAGCCCTGAGAATCCAGGGATTTATGGCTACACCTTC
CASSPENPGIYGYTF
>TRBV24-1|TRBJ2-2|-|-
TGTGCCACCGAGGGGAACACCGGGGAGCTGTTTTTT
CATEGNTGELFF
>TRBV12-3/TRBV12-4|TRBJ2-7|TRBD1|few
TGTGCCAGCAGGCGACAGGGGGCGGGTGGGCAGTACTTC
CASRRQGAGGQYF
>TRBV30|TRBJ1-6|TRBD1|-
TGTGCCTGGAGTGTACCGTTGACAGGGCTAAATTCACCCCTCCACTTT
CAWSVPLTGLNSPLHF
>TRBV9|TRBJ1-4|-|-
TGTGCCAGCAGCGTAGATCCCGACAGGAGGAATGAAAAACTGTTTTTT
CASSVDPDRRNEKLFF
>TRBV5-8|TRBJ1-5|TRBD1|-
TGTGCCAGCAGCTCAACAGGGGGCGGAAATCAGCCCCAGCATTTT
CASSSTGGGNQPQHF
>TRBV3-1/TRBV3-2|TRBJ1-1|TRBD1|-
TGTGCCAGCAGCGGCTACAGGGGACAAGCTTTCTTT
CASSGYRGQAFF
>TRBV5-1|TRBJ1-2|-|-
TGCGCCAGCAGCTTGGGACAATCCTATGGCTACACCTTC
CASSLGQSYGYTF
>TRBV24-1|TRBJ2-1|TRBD1|-
TGTGCCACCAGTGATCCGGGACAGGGACATGAGCAGTTCTTC
CATSDPGQGHEQFF
>TRBV27|TRBJ1-3|-|-
TGTGCCAGCAGCACTTCTCTGGGAAACACCATATATTTT
CASSTSLGNTIYF
>TRBV11-3|TRBJ2-7|TRBD1|-
TGTGCCAGCAGCCCTGGGACAGGGGGCGCCTACGAGCAGTACTTC
CASSPGTGGAYEQYF
>TRBV5-1|TRBJ2-3|TRBD1|once
TGCGCCAGCAGCTTGGGGGACAGTTATTTCACAGATACGCAGTATTTT
CASSLGDSYFTDTQYF
>TRBV11-3|TRBJ2-3|-|-
TGTGCCAGCAGCTCCGAGGGGGGCACAGATACGCAGTATTTT
CASSSEGGTDTQYF
>TRBV2|TRBJ2-3|-|once
TGTGCCAGCCGAGTTAGTAGTACCCCGGGTACGCAGTATTTT
CASRVSSTPGTQYF
>TRBV3-1/TRBV3-2|TRBJ1-4|-|-
TGTGCCAGCAGCCAACGGGAAAAACTGTTTTTT
CASSQREKLFF
>TRBV18|TRBJ2-5|TRBD2|-
TGTGCCAGCTCACCAAACGGGGGGAAAGAGACCCAGTACTTC
CASSPNGGKETQYF
>TRBV4-3|TRBJ1-2|-|once
TGCGCCAGCAGCCAAGATGAAACAGCCTACTATGGCTACACCTTC
CASSQDETAYYGYTF
>TRBV7-3|TRBJ2-7|-|few
TGTGCCAGCAGCGCGTCACCAGGACAGCAATACGAGCAGTACTTC
CASSASPGQQYEQYF
>TRBV6-5|TRBJ1-1|TRBD1|-
TGTGCCAGCAGTCTGGACAGGTGGGGCACTGAAGCTTTCTTT
CASSLDRWGTEAFF
>TRBV6-1|TRBJ1-3|-|-
TGTGCCAGCAGACAGGGAGACACCATATATTTT
CASRQGDTIYF
>TRBV4-2|TRBJ1-1|-|-
TGTGCCAGCAGCCAAGACCCACAGGGATTCACTGAAGCTTTCTTT
CASSQDPQGFTEAFF